In its sample, the clone carrying this T cell receptor (beta chain) was seen a few times. No antigen is known for it. A second PCR, run for about 7 to 11 cycles, used a sample-barcoded 5' primer plus a J-beta primer mix. One entry per CDR3 protein results from TCRdb running MiXCR on the 5' RACE reads. This sample has 650,000 to 800,000 distinct CDR3 sequences; over 40% occur once, and the top ten carry approximately 13%. The data stem from a study of blood T cells in healthy people across ages. Study results and limitations: A greater number of naive CD4+ cells and higher diversity distinguished long-lived donors from aged donors.

Trimming took 2 bases from V and 5 from J; bases not matched to a gene: 6. The germline gives CDR1 MNHNY, CDR2 SVGAGI (reference sequence). The CDR3 is 15 amino acids. No fewer than 6.5 million PBMCs went into each sample. The TCR comes from a woman of 80 years or more in good health. The V gene is TRBV6-6, the J gene TRBJ2-5; 9 nucleotides agree with TRBD1. Sequencing used blood. The CDR3 nucleotides read TGTGCCAGCAGTTACCCGGGACAGGGTCAGGAGACCCAGTACTTC. This translates into CASSYPGQGQETQYF.